These 14 T cell receptor beta chains were all obtained from the same sample, sequenced in a study of PD-1 blockade in mismatch repair-deficient tumors. Only in-frame clones appear in the TCRdb table, and some are missing; sequencing was by immunoSEQ multiplex PCR. The sample carries some 66,000 clones, 88% recorded once. This sample comprised peripheral blood, obtained 52 weeks after starting pembrolizumab. Receptors were obtained from an adult with mismatch repair-deficient cancer.

This rearrangement joins TRBV28 to TRBJ2-5; no clear D. Looked up from germline, CDR1 is MDHEN and CDR2 is SYDVKM. V was pared by 1 base and J by 5 bases, with 8 bases between. The CDR3 loop spans 13 amino acids. The chain's CDR3 is CASSLYGQETQYF. Written as DNA, the CDR3 is TGTGCCAGCAGTTTATATGGTCAGGAGACCCAGTACTTC. Looking up the rest from reference TRBV28 and TRBJ2-5 gives the full variable domain: DVKVTQSSRYLVKRTGEKVFLECVQDMDHENMFWYRQDPGLGLRLIYFSYDVKMKEKGDIPEGYSVSREKKERFSLILESASTNQTSMYLCASSLYGQETQYFGPGTRLLVL.

V gene TRBV28 combines with J gene TRBJ2-7; the D gene could be TRBD1 or TRBD2 (5 bases each). From germline, CDR1 is MDHEN and CDR2 SYDVKM. The V end lost 6 bases, the J end lost 2 bases, and 11 bases lay between the germline ends. The CDR3 contains 13 residues. Here the CDR3 reads CASRGTAAYEQYF. The CDR3 DNA follows: TGTGCCAGCAGAGGGACCGCCGCCTACGAGCAGTACTTC.

CDR3 protein: CASSFGPRYEQYF. The CDR3 DNA reads as TGTGCCAGCAGTTTCGGGCCCCGGTACGAGCAGTACTTC. The chain couples TRBV27 to TRBJ2-7; no clear D gene. The CDR3 is 13 residues long. Germline V gene lookup returns CDR1 MNHEY and CDR2 SMNVEV (reference sequence). V was pared by 3 bases and J by 4 bases, with 10 bases between.

The rearrangement uses TRBV11-2 and TRBJ1-3; the D gene is possibly TRBD1 (5 bases). The V end was cut by 0 bases, the J end by 0 bases, with 15 bases between. The CDR3 has 18 residues. The germline V gene encodes CDR1 SGHAT and CDR2 FQNNGV. The CDR3 protein is CASSLDHWGGSSGNTIYF. CDR3 coding DNA: TGTGCCAGCAGCTTAGATCATTGGGGCGGTAGCTCTGGAAACACCATATATTTT.

The genes are TRBV11-2 and TRBJ1-3; D not certain. With 1 base removed from V and 0 bases from J, the gap between germline ends came to 7 bases. This CDR3 comprises 15 residues. Germline V CDR1 and CDR2: SGHAT, FQNNGV. In nucleotides, the CDR3 is TGTGCCAGCAGCTTAGGTCAAACCTCTGGAAACACCATATATTTT. This gives the protein CASSLGQTSGNTIYF.

V gene TRBV14 combines with J gene TRBJ2-5; 11 bases agree with TRBD2. Trimming cost V 2 bases and J 5 bases; bases outside gene matches: 10. Germline V gene data show CDR1 as SGHDN and CDR2 as FVKESK. The length of the CDR3 is 17 residues. CDR3 in DNA: TGTGCCAGCAGCCAAAACCAAGGACTAGCGGGCAGGGAGACCCAGTACTTC. Translated, it gives CASSQNQGLAGRETQYF.

Here the CDR3 DNA reads TGTGCCAGCGAGCAGGGGACCTACGAGCAGTACTTC. It yields the protein CASEQGTYEQYF. The chain employs TRBV28 and TRBJ2-7; tentative D call: TRBD1 (6 bases). Trimming took 8 bases from V and 2 from J, leaving 10 bases between them. The CDR3 has 12 amino acids. From germline, CDR1 is MDHEN and CDR2 SYDVKM.

The CDR3 nucleotides read TGTGCCAGCAGCTGGATGCCGGGGGGGGACACCGGGGAGCTGTTTTTT. Protein: CASSWMPGGDTGELFF. The chain joins TRBV5-4 to TRBJ2-2, with 8 bases matching TRBD2. This CDR3 contains 16 residues. CDR1 is SGHNT and CDR2 is YYREEE in the germline V gene (reference sequence). The junction had 7 bases not matched to a gene; V was cut back by 3 bases and J by 3 bases.

The chain uses TRBV11-1 and TRBJ1-1; 8 bases are shared with TRBD1. With 2 bases clipped from V and 4 bases from J, the junction kept 12 bases outside the gene matches. This CDR3 spans 17 amino acids. Looked up from germline, CDR1 is SGHAT and CDR2 is FQDESV (reference sequence). CDR3 loop: CASSLYDRGALSTEAFF. CDR3 coding DNA: TGTGCCAGCAGCTTATATGACAGGGGCGCCCTGAGCACTGAAGCTTTCTTT. The complete variable domain, with remaining parts taken from reference TRBV11-1 and TRBJ1-1, reads EAEVAQSPRYKITEKSQAVAFWCDPISGHATLYWYRQILGQGPELLVQFQDESVVDDSQLPKDRFSAERLKGVDSTLKIQPAELGDSAMYLCASSLYDRGALSTEAFFGQGTRLTVV.

This sequence joins TRBV4-3 and TRBJ2-7; 10 bases line up with TRBD2. Germline assignment: CDR1 LGHNA and CDR2 YSLEER. Trimming at V came to 0 bases and at J to 3 bases, leaving 8 bases not matched to a gene. The CDR3 consists of 17 residues. For the CDR3, the DNA is TGCGCCAGCAGCCAAGAGGTTTGGGCTAGCGGGAGCTACGAGCAGTACTTC. Its translation: CASSQEVWASGSYEQYF.

The V call is TRBV9, the J call TRBJ2-3; D is unresolved. Germline CDR1 SGDLS, CDR2 YYNGEE. V dropped 0 bases and J dropped 6 bases, with 17 bases sitting between them. The CDR3 runs 16 residues. CDR3 sequence: CASSVAGTPSPDTQYF. DNA for the CDR3: TGTGCCAGCAGCGTAGCAGGTACTCCCTCACCTGATACGCAGTATTTT.

The chain joins TRBV7-9 to TRBJ1-1; possible D gene TRBD1, 5 bases. The germline V gene has CDR1 SEHNR and CDR2 FQNEAQ (reference sequence). Trimming left V 3 bases short and J 0 bases short, with 11 bases between. The CDR3 contains 15 residues. CDR3 in DNA: TGTGCCAGCAGCTTCCTGGGGGGAATGAACACTGAAGCTTTCTTT. This codes for CASSFLGGMNTEAFF. The full variable domain, with the rest looked up from reference TRBV7-9 and TRBJ1-1, is DTGVSQNPRHKITKRGQNVTFRCDPISEHNRLYWYRQTLGQGPEFLTYFQNEAQLEKSRLLSDRFSAERPKGSFSTLEIQRTEQGDSAMYLCASSFLGGMNTEAFFGQGTRLTVV.

The rearrangement joins TRBV19 to TRBJ2-5; D possibly corresponds to TRBD1 (6 bases). The CDR3 is 17 residues long. Trimming removed 7 bases at V and 5 bases at J, with 26 bases between. From germline, CDR1 is LNHDA and CDR2 SQIVND (reference sequence). In nucleotides, the CDR3 is TGTGCCAGTACCGATTCCTACCCCCAGGGGTATGGTGAGACCCAGTACTTC. Residues: CASTDSYPQGYGETQYF.

This chain joins TRBV10-2 and TRBJ2-2, with unresolved D. The germline V gene has CDR1 WSHSY and CDR2 SAAADI. Trimming pared 1 base from V and 1 base from J, leaving 4 bases between. This CDR3 spans 14 amino acids. CDR3 coding DNA: TGCGCCAGCAGTGAGTGGGGGAACACCGGGGAGCTGTTTTTT. Encoded protein: CASSEWGNTGELFF.